Given below is one T cell receptor beta chain in context. This entry is derived from a study of blood T cell repertoires in COVID-19. Some clones are missing from TCRdb's copy, which holds only in-frame ones; the method was immunoSEQ multiplex PCR. This sample has tens of thousands of clones; approximately 89% occur once, and the top ten carry around 12%. Germline CDR1 reads SGDLS; CDR2 reads YYNGEE. This CDR3 comprises 13 residues. Unmatched junction bases numbered 6, after V lost 4 bases and J lost 5 bases. Sequencing input: peripheral blood. The clonotype originates from a man between 65 and 85 years old with active or convalescent COVID-19. This chain links TRBV9 with TRBJ2-7; 7 nucleotides line up with TRBD2. CDR3 bases: TGTGCCAGCAGCCCGAAGGGGAGGGACGAGCAGTACTTC. It translates to CASSPKGRDEQYF.